One T cell receptor beta chain is described in this entry. V lost 5 bases, J lost 3 bases, and 3 bases stayed unmatched. Germline assignment: CDR1 SGHAT and CDR2 FQNNGV. The CDR3 runs to 13 residues. Assay: immunoSEQ multiplex PCR; the TCRdb copy retains only in-frame clones and omits some. This sample carries tens of thousands of clones, 80% to 90% of them seen once, and the ten largest clones take around a tenth. The data belong to a study of control samples from healthy donors and cancer patients. This chain connects TRBV11-2 to TRBJ1-2; 7 nucleotides align to TRBD1. Sequenced: PBMCs. This TCR came from a man in his 60s with head and neck cancer. DNA of the CDR3: TGTGCCAGCAGCCCCGGACAGGACTATGGCTACACCTTC. This encodes CASSPGQDYGYTF.